The table lists the clone carrying this T cell receptor beta chain with a count of one. Its specificity is not known. The ends were cut back, 7 bases at V and 0 bases at J, with 16 bases in the middle. The CDR3 loop spans 16 amino acids. CDR1 MNHNY and CDR2 SVGAGI come from the germline V gene (reference sequence). This specimen comes from a study of cytomegalovirus exposure and HLA in healthy donors. Study-wide findings and caveats: In a later analysis, across HLA loci, associated TCR counts were highest for DRB1, lowest for HLA-C. A later analysis linked roughly 17,000 TCR beta sequences to HLA alleles at 0.05 false discovery rate. Rarity marked most TCR sequences, yet some public TCRs occurred in many donors.

Donors in the study were healthy people who gave bone marrow. Use of 60 Vbeta and 13 Jbeta primers characterized the PCR. Generated by immunoSEQ multiplex PCR, the TCRdb table keeps only in-frame clones and is missing some. This table holds fewer than 250,000 clones, more than 60% found once. The TCR comes from a girl between 2 and 10 years old in good health and CMV-seronegative. The sample was PBMCs. This chain links TRBV6-6 with TRBJ2-4; D is perhaps TRBD1 (6 bases). The CDR3 bases are TGTGCCAGCACCCAGGCCGGGACAAAAGCCAAAAACATTCAGTACTTC. Protein product: CASTQAGTKAKNIQYF.